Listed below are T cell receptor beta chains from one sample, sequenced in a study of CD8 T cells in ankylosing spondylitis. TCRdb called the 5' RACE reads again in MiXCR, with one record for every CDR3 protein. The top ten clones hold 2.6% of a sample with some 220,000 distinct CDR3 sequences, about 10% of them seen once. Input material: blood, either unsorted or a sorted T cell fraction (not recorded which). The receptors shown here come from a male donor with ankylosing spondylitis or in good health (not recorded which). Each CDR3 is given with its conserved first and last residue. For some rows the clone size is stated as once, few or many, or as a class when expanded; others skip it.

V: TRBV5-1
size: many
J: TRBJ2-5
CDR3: CASSFGTAQETQYF

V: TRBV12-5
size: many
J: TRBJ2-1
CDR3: CASGLSGLAHNEQFF

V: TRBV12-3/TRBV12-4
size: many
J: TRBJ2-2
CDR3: CATSLDQNTGELFF

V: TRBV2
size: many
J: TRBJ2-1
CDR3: CASGQGRAEQFF

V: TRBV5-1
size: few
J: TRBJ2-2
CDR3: CASSDRGNTGELFF

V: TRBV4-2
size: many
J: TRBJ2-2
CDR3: CASSQGGTMDAGELFF

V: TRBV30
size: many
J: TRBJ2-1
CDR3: CAWSPDRYNEQFF

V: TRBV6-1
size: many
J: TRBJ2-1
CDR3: CASILSYNEQFF

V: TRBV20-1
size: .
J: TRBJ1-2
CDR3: CSANGGYTF

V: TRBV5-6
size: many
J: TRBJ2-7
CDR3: CASSLSTGGSGRTTYEQYF

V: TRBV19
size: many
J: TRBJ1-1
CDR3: CASTMTVNTEAFF

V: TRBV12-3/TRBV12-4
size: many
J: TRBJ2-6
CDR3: CASSRDSYRSGANVLTF

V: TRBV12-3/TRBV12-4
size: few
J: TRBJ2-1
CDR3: CASRYTSGNNEQFF

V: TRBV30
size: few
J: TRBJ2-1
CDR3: CAWSVRGGYNEQFF

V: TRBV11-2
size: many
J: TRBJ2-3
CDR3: CASSSGLAGGRSDTQYF

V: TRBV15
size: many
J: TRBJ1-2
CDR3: CATSSPGGRGAINYGYTF

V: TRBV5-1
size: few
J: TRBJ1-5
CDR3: CATTMWRPDTARYHSNQPQHF

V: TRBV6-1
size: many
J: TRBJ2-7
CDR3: CASSPPTSGEADEQYF

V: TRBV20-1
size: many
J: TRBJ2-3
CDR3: CSAAHGTSGSVFADTQYF

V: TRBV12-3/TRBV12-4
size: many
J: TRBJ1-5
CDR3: CASSFAFGRGRGNQPQHF

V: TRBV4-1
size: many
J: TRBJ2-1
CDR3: CASSQNPTAYNEQFF

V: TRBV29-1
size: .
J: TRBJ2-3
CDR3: CSTKAASGSDTQYF

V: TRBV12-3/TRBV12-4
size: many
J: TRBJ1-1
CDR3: CASSPRGNTEAFF

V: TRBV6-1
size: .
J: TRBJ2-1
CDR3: CASRMDLAGAGEQFF

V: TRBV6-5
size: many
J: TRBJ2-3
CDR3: CASSYKGPGDTQYF

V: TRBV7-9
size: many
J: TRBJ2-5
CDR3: CASGGLATQETQYF

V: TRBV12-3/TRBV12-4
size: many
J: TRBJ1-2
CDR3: CASTDRGYGYTF

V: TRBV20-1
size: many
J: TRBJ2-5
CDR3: CSASSPGQETQYF

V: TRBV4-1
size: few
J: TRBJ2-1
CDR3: CASSPSRGRHNEQFF

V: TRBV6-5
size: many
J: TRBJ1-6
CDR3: CASSYSGPMNSPLHF

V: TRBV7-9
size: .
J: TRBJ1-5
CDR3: CARGGEDLHSNQPQHF

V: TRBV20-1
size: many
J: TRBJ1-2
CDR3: CSARDLVRDRGFNYGYTF

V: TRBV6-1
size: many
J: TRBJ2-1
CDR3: CASTLTSGSSYNEQFF

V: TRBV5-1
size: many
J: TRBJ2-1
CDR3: CASSLEGSSYNEQFF

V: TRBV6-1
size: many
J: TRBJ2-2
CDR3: CASRKKISGTNTGELFF